The next 11 T cell receptor beta chains were all read from a single sample in a study of T cells after yellow fever vaccination. TCRdb re-analysed the 5' RACE reads in MiXCR, keeping a single row per CDR3 protein. The sample lists about 300,000 distinct CDR3 sequences; roughly 6.8% were seen once. Sequenced material: PBMCs, taken about 49 days after the first yellow fever vaccination. The source of these receptors is a man between 18 and 35 years old who received the YFV17D yellow fever vaccine.

This clonotype was counted only a few times. J is TRBJ2-5 and V is TRBV4-2, with 10 nucleotides matching TRBD2. Per the germline V gene, CDR1 is LGHNA and CDR2 is YNFKEQ. The CDR3 has 16 residues. With 3 bases clipped from V and 6 bases from J, the junction kept 10 bases outside the gene matches. CDR3 loop: CASSQGLGTSVKTQYF. CDR3 sequence (DNA): TGTGCCAGCAGCCAGGGGTTGGGGACTAGCGTGAAGACCCAGTACTTC.

This clonotype was found a few times. The V call is TRBV20-1, the J call TRBJ2-7, with D perhaps TRBD2 (5 bases). V lost 6 bases to trimming and J lost 3 bases, with 12 bases between them. The CDR3 totals 12 residues. Germline CDR1 and CDR2: DFQATT and SNEGSKA (reference sequence). The CDR3 here is CSAPGNNYEQYF. CDR3 bases: TGCAGTGCCCCGGGGAACAACTACGAGCAGTACTTC.

This clonotype was recorded a few times. The V call is TRBV18, the J call TRBJ2-7; 7 nucleotides match TRBD1. The CDR3 covers 16 residues. Germline trimming cut 5 bases from V and 2 bases from J; bases unmatched to any gene: 12. The V gene's germline CDR1 is KGHSH and CDR2 LQKENI. The CDR3 DNA reads TGTGCCAGCTCATATCGTCCCAGGGGGTTTACCTACGAGCAGTACGTC. Translating gives CASSYRPRGFTYEQYV.

The chain has TRBV12-3 or TRBV12-4 and TRBJ2-1; 7 bases map to TRBD2. The V and J ends lost 6 bases and 8 bases, in that order; junction bases with no gene match: 16. The CDR3 covers 16 residues. CDR3 coding DNA: TGTGCCAGCAGCCGTACTCCGGGACTACTCACTTATGAGCAGTTCTTC. This sequence encodes CASSRTPGLLTYEQFF.

This clonotype has a handful of counts. The chain has TRBV6-5 and TRBJ1-1, with 9 bases identical to TRBD1. CDR1 MNHEY and CDR2 SVGAGI come from the germline V gene. V shed 3 bases, J shed 3 bases, and the junction held 2 bases outside the gene matches. This CDR3 spans 14 amino acids. CDR3 coding DNA: TGTGCCAGCAGTTATCGGGACAGGGACACTGAAGCTTTCTTT. Residues: CASSYRDRDTEAFF.

At least ten counts were recorded for this clonotype. V gene TRBV7-8 combines with J gene TRBJ2-7, with D maybe TRBD1 (6 bases). CDR1 is SGHVS, CDR2 FQNEAQ, per germline. V lost 8 bases and J 2 bases, leaving 10 bases between the germline ends. CDR3 length: 12 residues. CDR3 protein: CASPKGAYEQYV. The CDR3 region has the DNA TGTGCCAGCCCTAAGGGGGCCTACGAGCAGTACGTC.

Many counts were recorded for this clonotype. This chain joins TRBV19 and TRBJ1-4; D is undetermined. Trimming left V 1 base short and J 2 bases short, with 8 bases between. The CDR3 is 15 amino acids. Germline lookup yields CDR1 LNHDA and CDR2 SQIVND (reference sequence). The CDR3 is CASSIVGATNEKLFF. The CDR3 nucleotides are TGTGCCAGTAGTATAGTCGGAGCCACTAATGAAAAACTGTTTTTT.

This clonotype has at least ten counts. The chain employs TRBV7-2 and TRBJ2-7; D possibly uses TRBD1 or TRBD2 (5 bases each). This CDR3 has 14 amino acids. The germline V and J ends were trimmed by 5 bases and 2 bases, with 13 bases remaining between them. Looked up from germline, CDR1 is SGHTA and CDR2 is FQGNSA. The DNA of the CDR3 is TGTGCCAGCAGCCTAGGGATGGGGGCCTACGAGCAGTACGTC. Translation: CASSLGMGAYEQYV.

This clonotype occurred a few times. The chain couples TRBV4-1 to TRBJ2-5; tentatively, D is TRBD1 or TRBD2 (5 bases each). V lost 0 bases and J lost 5, with 13 bases in between. Looked up from germline, CDR1 is MGHRA and CDR2 is YSYEKL. The CDR3 consists of 15 residues. CDR3 loop: CASSQDKVEGETQYF. The CDR3 DNA reads TGCGCCAGCAGCCAAGATAAAGTTGAGGGGGAGACCCAGTACTTC.

This clonotype showed up many times. The rearrangement uses TRBV7-9 and TRBJ1-1, with 7 bases matching TRBD1. V lost 6 bases to trimming and J lost 7 bases; unmatched junction nucleotides: 14. This CDR3 has 15 amino acids. Germline CDR1 reads SEHNR; CDR2 reads FQNEAQ (reference sequence). The CDR3 here is CASSSGEGGYSEAFF. DNA of the CDR3: TGTGCCAGCAGTTCGGGTGAAGGGGGCTACAGTGAAGCTTTCTTT.

The chain has TRBV4-3 and TRBJ2-2; perhaps TRBD1 as D (5 bases). This CDR3 contains 14 residues. The germline V gene has CDR1 LGHNA and CDR2 YSLEER. V shed 3 bases and J shed 5 bases, with 10 bases lying between them. In DNA, the CDR3 is TGCGCCAGCAGCCACCAGGGTCGGACCGGGGAGCTGTTTTTT. Its translation: CASSHQGRTGELFF.